What follows are 2 T cell receptor beta chains derived from one specimen sequenced in a study of OX40 agonist ivuxolimab in advanced cancers. Profiling relied on immunoSEQ multiplex PCR, and the TCRdb table lists in-frame clones only, not all of them. The sample shows approximately 57,000 clones, under 85% of them seen only once. The specimen comprised CD4+ or CD8+ T cells sorted from blood, sampled in a trial of the OX40 agonist ivuxolimab. These receptor sequences come from an adult with an advanced solid tumor such as melanoma, head and neck, liver or kidney cancer.

In its sample, this clone was seen a few times. The V call is TRBV28, the J call TRBJ2-1; 7 positions match TRBD2. CDR3 length: 16 amino acids. Germline V gene data show CDR1 as MDHEN and CDR2 as SYDVKM. The V and J ends lost 4 bases and 3 bases, in that order; junction bases with no gene match: 9. This CDR3 is CASSSGGGSHYNEQFF. CDR3 nucleotides: TGTGCCAGCAGTTCCGGTGGCGGGAGCCACTACAATGAGCAGTTCTTC. Combining the CDR3 with reference TRBV28 and TRBJ2-1 gives the whole variable domain DVKVTQSSRYLVKRTGEKVFLECVQDMDHENMFWYRQDPGLGLRLIYFSYDVKMKEKGDIPEGYSVSREKKERFSLILESASTNQTSMYLCASSSGGGSHYNEQFFGPGTRLTVL.

This clone was observed a single time. A read error may account for a junction end that differs from germline. The genes are TRBV7-8 and TRBJ2-7; the D is unclear. CDR3 length: 13 residues. CDR1 is SGHVS, CDR2 FQNEAQ, per germline. DNA of the CDR3: TGTGCCAGCAGCTTACTTTCCGACGGCGAGGAGTACTTC. It yields the protein CASSLLSDGEEYF.